This T cell receptor beta chain was recovered during a study of regulatory T cells in long-lasting Graves disease. The CDR3 runs to 21 residues. Germline values: CDR1 LGHDT, CDR2 YNNKEL (reference sequence). Trimming stripped 0 bases from V and 2 bases from J, with 28 bases between. iRepertoire HTBI primers and Arm-PCR of CDR3 regions built TCR beta libraries. One entry per CDR3 protein results from TCRdb running MiXCR on the multiplex PCR reads. Among over 500,000 distinct CDR3 sequences, roughly 15% were seen once, and the ten largest hold about 17%. Time point noted: newly diagnosed GD, antithyroid drugs for less than 3 months. PBMC RNA served as the TCR library source. The sample was also reused in another study, on T cells in Graves' hyperthyroidism and ophthalmopathy. Turning to that study: Most thyroid clonotypes expanded above 0.001 were also detected in blood.

The source is a woman in her twenties or thirties with Graves disease. This rearrangement joins TRBV3-1 to TRBJ1-2; D ambiguous. The source was peripheral blood mononuclear cells (PBMCs), collected at new diagnosis, from a patient treated with antithyroid drugs. Here the CDR3 DNA reads TGTGCCAGCAGCCAAGACAGACTGGGTAGGGCAGGTCCCGCTGCCAACTATGGCTACACCTTC. It encodes CASSQDRLGRAGPAANYGYTF.